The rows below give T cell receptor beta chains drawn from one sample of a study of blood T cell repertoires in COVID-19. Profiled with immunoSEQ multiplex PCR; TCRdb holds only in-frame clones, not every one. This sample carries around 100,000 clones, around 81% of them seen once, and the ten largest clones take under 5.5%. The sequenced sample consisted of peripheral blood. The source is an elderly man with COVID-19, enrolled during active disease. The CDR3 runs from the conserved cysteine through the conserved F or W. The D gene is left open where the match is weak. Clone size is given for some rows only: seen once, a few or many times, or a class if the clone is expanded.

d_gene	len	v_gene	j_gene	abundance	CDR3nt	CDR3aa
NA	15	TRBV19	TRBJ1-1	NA	TGTGCCAGTAGTTTACGCCCCGGGCAGGGCACTGAAGCTTTCTTT	CASSLRPGQGTEAFF
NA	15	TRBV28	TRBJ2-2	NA	TGTGCCAGCAGTTTGTTAATAGGGGGGGCCGGGGAGCTGTTTTTT	CASSLLIGGAGELFF
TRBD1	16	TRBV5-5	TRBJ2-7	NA	TGTGCCAGCAGCTTGGAGTTTCACGGCAGGGGGTACGAGCAGTACTTC	CASSLEFHGRGYEQYF
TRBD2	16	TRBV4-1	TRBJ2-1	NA	TGCGCCAGCAGAACAACTAGCGGGGGGGGCTACAATGAGCAGTTCTTC	CASRTTSGGGYNEQFF
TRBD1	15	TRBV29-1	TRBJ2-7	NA	TGCAGCGTTGGGGATGGGACAGGGGTCATCAACGAGCAGTACTTC	CSVGDGTGVINEQYF
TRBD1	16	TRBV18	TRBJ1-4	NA	TGTGCCAGCTCACCAAACCGGGACAGCCGAGTTGAAAAACTGTTTTTT	CASSPNRDSRVEKLFF
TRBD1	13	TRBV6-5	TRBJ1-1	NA	TGTGCCAGCAGGTCAGGGGGCGTCACTGAAGCTTTCTTT	CASRSGGVTEAFF
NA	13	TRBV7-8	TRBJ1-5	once	TGTGCCAGCAGCTCCACCACGGATCAGCCCCAGCATTTT	CASSSTTDQPQHF
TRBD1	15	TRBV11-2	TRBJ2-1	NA	TGTGCCAGCAGCCCCGGGACAGCTTCCTACAATGAGCAGTTCTTC	CASSPGTASYNEQFF
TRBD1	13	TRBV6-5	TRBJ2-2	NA	TGTGCCAGCAGTCCTACAGGGGTCGGGGAGCTGTTTTTT	CASSPTGVGELFF
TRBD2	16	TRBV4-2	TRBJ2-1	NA	TGTGCCAGCAGCCAAGAGACGGGGGGGCCTCACAATGAGCAGTTCTTC	CASSQETGGPHNEQFF
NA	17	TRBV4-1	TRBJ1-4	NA	TGCGCCAGCAGCCAAGATTATGCGGATGCAACTAATGAAAAACTGTTTTTT	CASSQDYADATNEKLFF
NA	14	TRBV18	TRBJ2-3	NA	TGTGCCAGCTCAGAGTACAGGGCCACAGATACGCAGTATTTT	CASSEYRATDTQYF
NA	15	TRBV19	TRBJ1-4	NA	TGTGCCAGTAGTATATCGGCAGGGATTGGTGAAAAACTGTTTTTT	CASSISAGIGEKLFF
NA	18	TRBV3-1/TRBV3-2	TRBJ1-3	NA	TGTGCCAGCAGCCAAGATCTGCAGGGCAGGTTCTCTGGAAACACCATATATTTT	CASSQDLQGRFSGNTIYF
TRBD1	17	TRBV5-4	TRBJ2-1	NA	TGTGCCAGCAGCTCCCGGGACAGGGGGCAGGGGAGGAATGAGCAGTTCTTC	CASSSRDRGQGRNEQFF
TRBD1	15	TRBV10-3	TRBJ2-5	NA	TGTGCCATCAGTGACCTGGGACAGCATCAAGAGACCCAGTACTTC	CAISDLGQHQETQYF
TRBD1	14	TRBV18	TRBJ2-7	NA	TGTGCCAGCTCACCTGAAGCGACAGGGAGTGAGCAGTACTTC	CASSPEATGSEQYF
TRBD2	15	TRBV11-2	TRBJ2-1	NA	TGTGCCAGCAGTCGGGGGGAGATACTCTACAATGAGCAGTTCTTC	CASSRGEILYNEQFF
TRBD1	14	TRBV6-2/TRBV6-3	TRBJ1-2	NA	TGTGCCAGCAGTTACGGGCAGGGGGTTCGTGGCTACACCTTC	CASSYGQGVRGYTF
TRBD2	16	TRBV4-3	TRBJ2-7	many	TGCGCCAGCAGCTTCTCGGCTAGCGGGGAATCCTACGAGCAGTACTTC	CASSFSASGESYEQYF
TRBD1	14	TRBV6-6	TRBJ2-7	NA	TGTGCCAGCACCCACCGAGGACAGGGCTACGAGCAGTACTTC	CASTHRGQGYEQYF
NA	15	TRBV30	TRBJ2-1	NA	TGTGCCTGGAGTTCCCCCCCTCCTAGCCAGAGGGAGCAGTTCTTC	CAWSSPPPSQREQFF
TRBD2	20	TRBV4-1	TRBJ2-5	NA	TGCGCCAGCAGCCCCTTAAACGTTGGACTAGCGGGAGACCCCGAAGAGACCCAGTACTTC	CASSPLNVGLAGDPEETQYF
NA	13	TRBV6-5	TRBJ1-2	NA	TGTGCCAGCAGCCGTGACAGGTCTGAAAATGACACCTTC	CASSRDRSENDTF
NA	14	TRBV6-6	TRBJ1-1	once	TGTGCCAGCAGTTCCCCCTTAGAGAACACTGAAGCTTTCTTT	CASSSPLENTEAFF
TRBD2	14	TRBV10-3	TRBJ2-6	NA	TGTGCCATCGGGCGGGAGGCAGGGGCCAACGTCCTGACTTTC	CAIGREAGANVLTF
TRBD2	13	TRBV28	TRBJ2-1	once	TGTGCCAGCCACCCGGGACTAGCCAATGAGCAGTTCTTC	CASHPGLANEQFF
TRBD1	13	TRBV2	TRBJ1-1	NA	TGTGCCAGCAGTGACAACAGGGGCACTGAAGCTTTCTTT	CASSDNRGTEAFF
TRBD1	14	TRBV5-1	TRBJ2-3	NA	TGCGCCAGCAGCTTTAACAGGGGGCAAGATACGCAGTATTTT	CASSFNRGQDTQYF
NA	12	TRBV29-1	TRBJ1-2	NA	TGCAGCGCTGTGACAGTCGAATATGGCTACACCTTC	CSAVTVEYGYTF
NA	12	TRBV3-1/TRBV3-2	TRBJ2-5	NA	TGTGCCAGCAGCCAAGATCAGGGGACCCAGTACTTC	CASSQDQGTQYF
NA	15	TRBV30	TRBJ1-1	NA	TGTGCCTGGAGCTACCCAGGCCGCCCGAACACTGAAGCTTTCTTT	CAWSYPGRPNTEAFF
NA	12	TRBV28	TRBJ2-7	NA	TGTGCCAGCAGTTCAGGGTACTACGAGCAGTACTTC	CASSSGYYEQYF
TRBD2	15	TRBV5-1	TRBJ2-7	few	TGCGCCAGCAGCTTGCCGGGACTAGGCTCCTACGAGCAGTACTTC	CASSLPGLGSYEQYF
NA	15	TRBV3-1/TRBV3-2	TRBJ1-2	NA	TGTGCCAGCAGCCCCGGATTCTTGAGGGAATATGGCTACACCTTC	CASSPGFLREYGYTF
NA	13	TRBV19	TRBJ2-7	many	TGTGCCAGTACGAGTCTCGGGAGACACGAGCAGTACTTC	CASTSLGRHEQYF
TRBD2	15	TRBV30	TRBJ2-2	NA	TGTGCCTGGATGCAGCGGGGGGGGCCCACCGGGGAGCTGTTTTTT	CAWMQRGGPTGELFF
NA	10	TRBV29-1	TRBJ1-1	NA	TGCAGCGTTCTGAGCAATGAAGCTTTCTTT	CSVLSNEAFF
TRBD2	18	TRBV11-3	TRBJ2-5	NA	TGTGCCAGCAGCTTAGTTCCCCCACTAGCGGGTGTTCAAGAGACCCAGTACTTC	CASSLVPPLAGVQETQYF
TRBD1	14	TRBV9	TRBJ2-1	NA	TGTGCCAGCAGCGGCGGACAGGCAAGGAATGAGCAGTTCTTC	CASSGGQARNEQFF
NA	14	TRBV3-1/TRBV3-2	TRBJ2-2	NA	TGTGCCAGCAGTCAAACTAGATCCACCGGGGAGCTGTTTTTT	CASSQTRSTGELFF
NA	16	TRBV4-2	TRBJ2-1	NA	TGTGCCAGCAGCCAAGATCCGGGAGTCCCTTACAATGAGCAGTTCTTC	CASSQDPGVPYNEQFF
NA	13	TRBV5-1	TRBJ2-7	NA	TGCGCCAGCAGCCCCAGGGCCTCCTACGAGCAGTACTTC	CASSPRASYEQYF
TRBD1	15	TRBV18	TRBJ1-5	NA	TGTGCCAGCTCAACCGGACAGGGAAAATTACAGCCCCAGCATTTT	CASSTGQGKLQPQHF
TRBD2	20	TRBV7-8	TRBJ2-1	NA	TGTGCCAGCAGCTTAGACGGGACTAGCGGGATCGGTAGCTCCTACAATGAGCAGTTCTTC	CASSLDGTSGIGSSYNEQFF
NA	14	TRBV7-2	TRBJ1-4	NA	TGTGCCAGCAGCTTAGACAGGGCCGCTGAAAAACTGTTTTTT	CASSLDRAAEKLFF
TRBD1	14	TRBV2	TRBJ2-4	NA	TGTGCCAGCAAAGGGCTGACAGGGGGGAACATTCAGTACTTC	CASKGLTGGNIQYF
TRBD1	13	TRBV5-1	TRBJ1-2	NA	TGCGCCAGCAGCCAGGAGGGGGCGCGGGGCTACACCTTC	CASSQEGARGYTF
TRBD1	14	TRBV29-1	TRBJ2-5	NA	TGCAGCGTTGCAATGGACAGGGGGCGAGAGACCCAGTACTTC	CSVAMDRGRETQYF
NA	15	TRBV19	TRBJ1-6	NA	TGTGCCAGTAGCCCAGGGGATTTGCTAAATTCACCCCTCCACTTT	CASSPGDLLNSPLHF
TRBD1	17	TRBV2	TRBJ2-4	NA	TGTGCCAGCAGTGAAGCGGGACAGGGGGTGGCCAAAAACATTCAGTACTTC	CASSEAGQGVAKNIQYF
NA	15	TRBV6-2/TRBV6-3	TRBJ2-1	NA	TGTGCCAGCAGTACGGTTGTAGTTTCCTACAATGAGCAGTTCTTC	CASSTVVVSYNEQFF
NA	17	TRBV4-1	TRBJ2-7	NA	TGCGCCAGCAGCCAAGACTCCCCAGGTTTTAGCTCCTACGAGCAGTACTTC	CASSQDSPGFSSYEQYF
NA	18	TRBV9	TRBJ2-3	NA	TGTGCCAGCAGCGTAGCGGGCCGGAGCGGGTCGAGCACAGATACGCAGTATTTT	CASSVAGRSGSSTDTQYF